This T cell receptor (beta chain) appears in the sequencing data of a study of OX40 agonist ivuxolimab in advanced cancers. Study summary: Treatment of patients was with ivuxolimab, an agonistic anti-OX40 (CD134) antibody. Points from the study as a whole: Normalized expansion of T-cell clones was also low for some nonresponders. The study found among the lowest clonal expansion in partial responders at 0.1-3.0 mg/kg.

In regard to this clone: The antigen is not known.

Germline CDR1 and CDR2: SQVTM and ANQGSEA. The CDR3 length is 14 residues. The J segment lost 1 base and the V segment lost 4 bases, leaving 2 bases of the junction unmatched. Sequenced by immunoSEQ multiplex PCR; TCRdb stores in-frame clones only, minus some. Among around 67,000 clones listed, roughly 84% were seen once. The rearrangement joins TRBV29-1 to TRBJ2-1; 9 bases are shared with TRBD1. The sequence derives from an adult with an advanced solid tumor such as melanoma, head and neck, liver or kidney cancer. The source was CD4+ or CD8+ T cells sorted from blood, collected in a trial of the OX40 agonist ivuxolimab. The CDR3 region is CSVVGQGSYNEQFF. CDR3 DNA: TGCAGCGTTGTGGGACAGGGTTCCTACAATGAGCAGTTCTTC.